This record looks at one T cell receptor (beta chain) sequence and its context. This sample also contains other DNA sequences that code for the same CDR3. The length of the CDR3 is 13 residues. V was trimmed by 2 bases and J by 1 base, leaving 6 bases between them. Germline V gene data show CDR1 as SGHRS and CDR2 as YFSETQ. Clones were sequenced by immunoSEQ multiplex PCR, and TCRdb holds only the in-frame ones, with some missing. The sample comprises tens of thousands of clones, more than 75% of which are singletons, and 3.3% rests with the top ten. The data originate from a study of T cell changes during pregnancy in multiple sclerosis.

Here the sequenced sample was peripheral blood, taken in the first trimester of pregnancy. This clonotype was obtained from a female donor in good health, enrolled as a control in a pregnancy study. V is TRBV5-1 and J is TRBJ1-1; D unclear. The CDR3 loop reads CASSFTANTEAFF. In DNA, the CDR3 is TGCGCCAGCAGCTTTACAGCGAACACTGAAGCTTTCTTT. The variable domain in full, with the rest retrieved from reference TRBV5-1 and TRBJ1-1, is KAGVTQTPRYLIKTRGQQVTLSCSPISGHRSVSWYQQTPGQGLQFLFEYFSETQRNKGNFPGRFSGRQFSNSRSEMNVSTLELGDSALYLCASSFTANTEAFFGQGTRLTVV.